This T cell receptor beta chain appears in the sequencing data of a study of CD8 T cells in Susac syndrome. cDNA came from approximately 0.5 to 1 ug RNA primed by random hexamers. Each CDR3 protein gets one entry after TCRdb re-called the immunoSEQ multiplex PCR reads with MiXCR. The table shows tens of thousands of distinct CDR3 sequences, with more than 85% occurring only once. CDR1 is MNHNS and CDR2 is SASEGT in the germline V gene. J was trimmed by 3 bases and V by 2 bases; bases with no gene match: 4. The CDR3 runs 15 residues. This chain uses TRBV6-1 with TRBJ1-5, with 7 bases aligning to TRBD1. Material: CD8+ T cells from PBMCs. The receptor comes from a human donor in good health. Written as DNA, the CDR3 is TGTGCCAGCAGTGAATACAGGGGAGACAATCAGCCCCAGCATTTT. As protein: CASSEYRGDNQPQHF.